This TCR beta chain stems from a study of blood T cell repertoires in COVID-19. Symptom resolution, clearance, or two negative PCRs marked donors in Cohort 3 as recovered. The V gene lost 4 bases and the J gene lost 4 bases, with 13 bases spanning the gap. Germline CDR1 reads MNHEY; CDR2 reads SVGAGI. The CDR3 consists of 14 residues. Study processing details: Reference gene primer amplification yielded estimated nucleated cell counts. Profiling relied on immunoSEQ multiplex PCR, and the TCRdb table lists in-frame clones only, not all of them. Clone size and V and J calls were adopted from that table, with D and trimming inferred from the DNA. This sample has over 150,000 clones; 75% to 90% occur once, and the top ten carry 6.2%.

The receptor was derived from a man between 35 and 55 years old who had recovered from COVID-19. Sequencing was performed on PBMCs or T cells enriched from blood (not recorded which). The V gene is TRBV6-5, the J gene TRBJ1-1; tentatively, D is TRBD1 (5 bases). The CDR3 nucleotides read TGTGCCAGCAGTTTACAGGTTTCCGGCACTGAAGCTTTCTTT. As protein: CASSLQVSGTEAFF.